The 6 T cell receptor beta chains below were found in one sample sequenced in a study of blood T cell repertoires in COVID-19. Assay: immunoSEQ multiplex PCR; the TCRdb copy retains only in-frame clones and omits some. Among around 200,000 clones listed, under 90% were seen once. Sequencing was done on a sample of peripheral blood. The source is a woman in her sixties or seventies with COVID-19, enrolled during active disease.

Worth noting for this clone: The same CDR3 is also encoded by other DNA sequences in this sample. This chain uses TRBV5-4 with TRBJ2-1; no definite D call. Germline CDR1 and CDR2: SGHNT and YYREEE (reference sequence). The CDR3 is 12 amino acids. V lost 5 bases and J 8 bases, leaving 11 bases between the germline ends. The DNA of the CDR3 is TGTGCCAGCAGTTCCGACTGGGATGAGCAGTTCTTC. It specifies CASSSDWDEQFF.

The rearrangement uses TRBV27 and TRBJ2-1, with 9 bases fitting TRBD2. The V gene end was trimmed by 3 bases and the J gene end by 9 bases; junction bases not matched to a gene: 6. The germline V gene encodes CDR1 MNHEY and CDR2 SMNVEV (reference sequence). The CDR3 totals 14 residues. The CDR3 bases are TGTGCCAGCAGTTTTAGCGGGGGAGGAACTGAGCAGTTCTTC. Translated: CASSFSGGGTEQFF.

This chain links TRBV28 with TRBJ2-5; TRBD1 matches at 9 bases. Trimming took 10 bases from V and 5 from J; bases not matched to a gene: 11. Looked up from germline, CDR1 is MDHEN and CDR2 is SYDVKM. The CDR3 extends over 14 amino acids. For the CDR3, the DNA is TGTGCCACCGCTACAGGGGGCGCGGGTGAGACCCAGTACTTC. Its translation is CATATGGAGETQYF.

The chain carries TRBV7-2 and TRBJ2-7; TRBD2 is a possible D gene (5 bases). CDR3 size: 14 residues. Germline V lookup: CDR1 SGHTA, CDR2 FQGNSA. V gave up 1 base and J gave up 4 bases, with 11 bases separating them. The CDR3 DNA sequence: TGTGCCAGCAGCTTAGGCGGGTCCTTATACGAGCAGTACTTC. This sequence encodes CASSLGGSLYEQYF.

V gene TRBV7-2 combines with J gene TRBJ2-7; D is uncertain. Trimming took 0 bases from V and 1 from J, leaving 4 bases between them. This CDR3 comprises 13 residues. In germline, CDR1 is SGHTA, CDR2 FQGNSA. This CDR3 is CASSLAGSYEQYF. In DNA form, the CDR3 reads TGTGCCAGCAGCTTAGCCGGTTCCTACGAGCAGTACTTC.

V gene TRBV15 combines with J gene TRBJ1-1; unclear D gene. CDR1 is LNHNV, CDR2 YYDKDF, per germline (reference sequence). V was clipped by 0 bases and J by 11 bases, with 10 bases between them. This CDR3 is 12 amino acids long. The DNA of the CDR3 is TGTGCCACCAGCAGAGATACTGGCGGTGCTTTCTTT. It encodes CATSRDTGGAFF.